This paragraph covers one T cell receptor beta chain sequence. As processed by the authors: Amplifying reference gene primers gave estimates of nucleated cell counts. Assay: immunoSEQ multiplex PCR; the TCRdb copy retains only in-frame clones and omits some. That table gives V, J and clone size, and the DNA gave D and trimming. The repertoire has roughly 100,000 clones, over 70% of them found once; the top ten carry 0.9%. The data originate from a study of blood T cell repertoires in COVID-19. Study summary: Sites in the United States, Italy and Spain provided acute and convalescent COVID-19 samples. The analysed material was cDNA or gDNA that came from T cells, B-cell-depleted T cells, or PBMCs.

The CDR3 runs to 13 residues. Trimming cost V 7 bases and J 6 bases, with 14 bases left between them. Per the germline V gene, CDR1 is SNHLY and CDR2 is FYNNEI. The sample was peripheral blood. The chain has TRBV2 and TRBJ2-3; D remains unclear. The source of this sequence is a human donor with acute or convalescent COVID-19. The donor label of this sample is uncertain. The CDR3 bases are TGTGCCAGCATGGGTAGAGCGAGGGATACGCAGTATTTT. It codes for CASMGRARDTQYF.